The sequence of this T cell receptor beta chain was determined in a study of cytomegalovirus exposure and HLA in healthy donors. Profiled with immunoSEQ multiplex PCR; TCRdb holds only in-frame clones, not every one. Of 65,000 or so clones listed, approximately 94% are singletons. Per germline, CDR1 MGHRA and CDR2 YSYEKL. J gave up 7 bases and V 1 base, and 9 bases lay outside the gene matches. This CDR3 has 15 residues. Study-level results: Cytomegalovirus status was reportedly diagnosed by the classifier with high sensitivity and specificity. Cytomegalovirus-associated status was assigned to approximately 160 TCR beta chains. The CMV antigen specificity of a few CMV-associated chains was confirmed through in vitro analysis. Most TCR sequences were uncommon, yet certain public TCRs appeared in many donors.

On this clone itself: Antigen: not known.

Sequenced sample: PBMCs. The J gene is TRBJ2-7, the V gene TRBV4-1; 8 bases align to TRBD1. The origin of this receptor is a man aged 18 to 30 in good health and CMV-seropositive. The CDR3 here is CASSQAGQGSYEQYF. CDR3 nucleotides: TGCGCCAGCAGCCAAGCTGGACAGGGCTCTTATGAGCAGTACTTC.